Listed below are T cell receptor beta chains from one sample, sequenced in a study of OX40 agonist ivuxolimab in advanced cancers. The repertoire was sequenced with immunoSEQ multiplex PCR; TCRdb's copy has only in-frame clones and lacks some. The table lists 55,000 to 75,000 clones, approximately 82% of them singletons. The sample in question was CD4+ or CD8+ T cells sorted from blood, obtained in a trial of the OX40 agonist ivuxolimab. These receptors originate from an adult with an advanced solid tumor such as melanoma, head and neck, liver or kidney cancer. Each CDR3 is given with its conserved first and last residue. The D gene is left open where the match is weak. Clone size is shown for a subset of rows, as once, few, many or a class of expanded clone.

CDR3 protein,CDR3 DNA,V gene,J gene,clone size,D gene
CASSWSDSSGNTIYF,TGTGCCAGCAGCTGGTCCGATAGCTCTGGAAACACCATATATTTT,TRBV11-2,TRBJ1-3,.,.
CATKATGTGLYEQYF,TGTGCCACCAAAGCTACCGGGACAGGACTCTACGAGCAGTACTTC,TRBV19,TRBJ2-7,few,TRBD1
CASSFTSGGSYEQYF,TGTGCCAGCAGCTTTACTAGCGGGGGGTCCTACGAGCAGTACTTC,TRBV6-5,TRBJ2-7,.,TRBD2
CASSLRQGNTGELFF,TGTGCCAGTAGTTTGAGACAGGGGAACACCGGGGAGCTGTTTTTT,TRBV19,TRBJ2-2,.,TRBD1
CASTDRPPRGKLFF,TGTGCCAGCACCGACCGTCCCCCTCGCGGAAAACTGTTTTTT,TRBV6-5,TRBJ1-4,.,.
CASSDLGTGTDTQYF,TGTGCCAGCAGTGATTTGGGCACGGGCACAGATACGCAGTATTTT,TRBV25-1,TRBJ2-3,.,.
CASSVGPSHGGSPLHF,TGTGCCAGCAGCGTAGGACCTTCCCACGGGGGTTCACCCCTCCACTTT,TRBV9,TRBJ1-6,.,.
CASSLLSWGIDQPQHF,TGTGCCAGCAGCTTATTGAGTTGGGGGATAGATCAGCCCCAGCATTTT,TRBV7-8,TRBJ1-5,.,.
CASSVDVNYGYTF,TGTGCCAGCAGCGTAGATGTAAACTATGGCTACACCTTC,TRBV9,TRBJ1-2,.,.
CASSQGRDRPTDTQYF,TGTGCCAGCAGCCAAGGTCGGGACAGGCCCACAGATACGCAGTATTTT,TRBV4-2,TRBJ2-3,.,TRBD1
CASSLASFAGQNTEAFF,TGCGCCAGCAGCTTGGCCAGCTTCGCCGGGCAAAACACTGAAGCTTTCTTT,TRBV5-1,TRBJ1-1,.,.
CASSLSQGGTEAFF,TGTGCCAGCAGCTTATCCCAGGGCGGGACTGAAGCTTTCTTT,TRBV7-2,TRBJ1-1,.,.
CASSVKRGQFLAYEQYF,TGTGCCAGCAGCGTCAAGCGGGGCCAGTTTTTAGCCTACGAGCAGTACTTC,TRBV5-6,TRBJ2-7,.,TRBD2
CASSFSTGTGGSSPLHF,TGTGCCAGTAGTTTCTCAACCGGGACAGGGGGAAGTTCACCCCTCCACTTT,TRBV19,TRBJ1-6,.,TRBD1
CASSLIQGANTGELFF,TGTGCCAGCAGCTTGATCCAGGGGGCGAACACCGGGGAGCTGTTTTTT,TRBV5-6,TRBJ2-2,.,TRBD1
CASSIRRLNTEAFF,TGTGCCAGTAGTATACGGAGATTGAACACTGAAGCTTTCTTT,TRBV19,TRBJ1-1,.,.
CASSYRDSLYEQYF,TGTGCCAGTAGTTACCGGGACAGCCTCTACGAGCAGTACTTC,TRBV19,TRBJ2-7,.,TRBD1
CASSKRGGPYNEQFF,TGTGCCAGTAGCAAGCGGGGGGGCCCCTACAATGAGCAGTTCTTC,TRBV19,TRBJ2-1,.,TRBD2
CASSYEGQGGGYTF,TGTGCCAGCAGTTACGAGGGACAGGGAGGCGGCTACACCTTC,TRBV6-6,TRBJ1-2,.,TRBD1
CASSLSDSNSPLHF,TGTGCCAGCAGCTTAAGTGACTCTAATTCACCCCTCCACTTT,TRBV5-5,TRBJ1-6,.,.
CASSYWDYGYTF,TGTGCCAGCAGTTACTGGGACTATGGCTACACCTTC,TRBV6-5,TRBJ1-2,.,.
CASQRLAGDSDTQYF,TGTGCCAGCCAAAGACTAGCGGGGGACTCAGATACGCAGTATTTT,TRBV18,TRBJ2-3,.,TRBD2
CASAEVNSNYGYTF,TGTGCCAGCGCTGAGGTGAACTCTAACTATGGCTACACCTTC,TRBV6-5,TRBJ1-2,.,.
CASRETGNTGELFF,TGTGCCAGTAGAGAGACAGGGAACACCGGGGAGCTGTTTTTT,TRBV19,TRBJ2-2,.,.